This record looks at one T cell receptor beta chain sequence and its context. This clone was found once. Which antigen it targets is not known. The input lacks base qualities; no much larger clone sits a single base away. The library was obtained by the immunoSEQ multiplex PCR assay. TCRdb carries this immuneACCESS record with in-frame sequences only. Its versions omit some clonotypes, under half of them owing to an unresolved V gene in the studies checked, with the rest unexplained. Recorded for this sample are some 57,000 clones; roughly 86% of them occurred a single time. 4% to 5.5% of the sample belongs to the ten largest clones. This specimen comes from a study of technical replicates of blood from a handful of donors (dated by TCRdb to 2016 to 2017). The CDR3, cysteine through phenylalanine, is 17 amino acids long. Only the CDR3 part of the read is kept: 51 bases, read in frame from the first base. Deletion took 1 base off V and 2 bases off J, with a span of 17 bases between the germline ends. Looking up the germline V gene yields CDR1 LGHNA and CDR2 YNFKEQ.

The sequence was obtained from a human donor in good health. Some clones in this sample may be carry-over from other donors' samples. Recombination connected TRBV4-2 to TRBJ1-2; TRBD1 is perhaps the D gene, given 6 matching bases. The source material was PBMCs. In nucleotide form, the sequence is TGTGCCAGCAGCCAAGGGCTCCGGGGTACAGGGAACTATGGCTACACCTTC. It is translated as CASSQGLRGTGNYGYTF.